One sample yielded the 6 T cell receptor beta chains listed below, sequenced in a study of shared clonotypes between healthy human individuals. Using immunoSEQ multiplex PCR, the repertoire was profiled, and TCRdb retains in-frame clones only, with some absent. Among over a million clones listed, about three quarters were seen once. The sample comprised memory CD4+ T cells sorted from blood. Noted subset: CD45RA-negative fraction. Receptors originate from a young man in good health.

This chain links TRBV5-1 with TRBJ2-5, with 8 bases aligning to TRBD1. The ends lost 1 base at V and 5 bases at J; junction bases unmatched: 10. The CDR3 extends over 16 amino acids. The germline V gene has CDR1 SGHRS and CDR2 YFSETQ. Written as DNA, the CDR3 is TGCGCCAGCAGCTTGTCTCTGGGCAGGGGGCAGGAGACCCAGTACTTC. It encodes CASSLSLGRGQETQYF.

This chain joins TRBV6-4 and TRBJ2-3; 9 bases map to TRBD1. The V segment lost 2 bases and the J segment 6 bases; nucleotides outside the gene matches: 6. The CDR3 length is 15 residues. Germline assignment: CDR1 MRHNA and CDR2 SNTAGT. The CDR3 DNA sequence: TGTGCCAGCAGTGACAAAGACAGGGGGACGGATACGCAGTATTTT. Its protein is CASSDKDRGTDTQYF.

On this clone itself: A much larger clone sits a single nucleotide away, making a read error possible. The J gene is TRBJ2-7, the V gene TRBV28; the match to TRBD1 covers 8 bases. The junction had 1 base not matched to a gene; V was cut back by 9 bases and J by 3 bases. This CDR3 contains 11 residues. The germline CDR1 and CDR2 sequences are MDHEN and SYDVKM. In DNA form, the CDR3 reads TGTGCCAGTACAGGGGGCTACGAGCAGTACTTC. It yields the protein CASTGGYEQYF.

For the CDR3, the DNA is TGTGCCAGCAGCTTATCTGGGTTCGGGACAGATACGCAGTATTTT. The encoded protein is CASSLSGFGTDTQYF. The genes are TRBV11-2 and TRBJ2-3, with D unresolved. There are 15 residues in the CDR3. In germline, CDR1 is SGHAT, CDR2 FQNNGV. The germline V and J ends were trimmed by 2 bases and 3 bases, with 12 bases remaining between them.

Comment on this clone: A read error may explain this, as a much larger clone is one base away. This sample includes further DNA sequences coding for the same CDR3. The genes are TRBV6-1 and TRBJ2-7; D call uncertain. There are 10 residues in the CDR3. Germline V CDR1 and CDR2: MNHNS, SASEGT. Between the trimmed V and J ends, which lost 6 bases and 4 bases, there was a span of 4 bases. Here the CDR3 reads CASSQYEQYF. In DNA form, the CDR3 reads TGTGCCAGCAGCCAGTACGAGCAGTACTTC.

The chain combines TRBV7-9 with TRBJ1-3, with D tentatively TRBD1 (5 bases). The CDR3 has 15 residues. Trimming stripped 5 bases from V and 4 bases from J, with 15 bases between. CDR1 and CDR2 (germline): SEHNR, FQNEAQ (reference sequence). The CDR3 DNA is TGTGCCAGCAGCCCGGGGACGGAACTGGGAAACACCATATATTTT. It codes for CASSPGTELGNTIYF.